This T cell receptor beta chain was sequenced for a study of tumor-infiltrating lymphocytes in localized non-small cell lung cancer. Concerning this clone itself: Its antigen remains unidentified.

Trimming took off 0 bases at V and 5 bases at J, with 11 bases between the two ends. Germline lookup yields CDR1 SGHDT and CDR2 YYEEEE. The CDR3 is 15 residues long. The data were produced by immunoSEQ multiplex PCR, yet TCRdb's version contains in-frame clones alone and is incomplete. The table records around 16,000 clones, 69% of them present only once. Study results and limitations: Tumors had more T cell infiltration than uninvolved lung, per TCRbeta sequencing and CD3 counts.

Sequenced material: lung tumor tissue. The rearrangement uses TRBV5-6 and TRBJ2-2; D is unclear. This receptor was taken from a human donor with non-small cell lung cancer. The CDR3 protein is CASSLGQVRTGELFF. The CDR3 DNA follows: TGTGCCAGCAGCTTGGGGCAGGTGCGGACCGGGGAGCTGTTTTTT.